This T cell receptor (beta chain) appears in the sequencing data of a study of cytomegalovirus exposure and HLA in healthy donors. Study at large: Sequencing of approximately 190 million T cells in an earlier analysis found more than 100 million unique TCR beta sequences.

A note on this clone: Its antigen is not known.

The germline CDR1 and CDR2 sequences are MNHNY and SVGAGI (reference sequence). Trimming cost V 5 bases and J 2 bases; bases outside gene matches: 6. This CDR3 region has 14 residues. The PCR made use of 60 Vbeta and 13 Jbeta primers. Profiled with immunoSEQ multiplex PCR; TCRdb holds only in-frame clones, not every one. The repertoire holds roughly 180,000 clones, with under 90% as singletons. Study-level points and caveats: For most TCR beta V segments, an earlier analysis put the productive rate at about 87% or about 30% of the time.

The TCR originated in a male donor in good health and CMV-seronegative. This rearrangement joins TRBV6-6 to TRBJ2-7; 7 bases are a match to TRBD1. Input material: PBMCs. In DNA, the CDR3 is TGTGCCAGCAGTCCCCGGCAGGGGGCCTACGAGCAGTACTTC. Its protein is CASSPRQGAYEQYF.